This TCR beta chain derives from a study of glioma-infiltrating T cells after dendritic cell vaccination. Time point of the sample: after dendritic cell vaccination, including at tumor progression/relapse. This CDR3 region has 15 residues. CDR1 is SGHRS, CDR2 YFSETQ, per germline. V gave up 0 bases and J gave up 0 bases, with 7 bases separating them. The repertoire was sequenced with immunoSEQ multiplex PCR; TCRdb's copy has only in-frame clones and lacks some. The sample shows 100,000 or so clones, around 91% of them seen only once. Here the sequenced sample was blood, taken after dendritic cell vaccination. The chain has TRBV5-1 and TRBJ2-1, with unresolved D. This receptor was identified in a human donor with glioblastoma. CDR3 sequence: CASSLDGGSYNEQFF. CDR3 bases: TGCGCCAGCAGCTTGGACGGCGGCTCCTACAATGAGCAGTTCTTC.